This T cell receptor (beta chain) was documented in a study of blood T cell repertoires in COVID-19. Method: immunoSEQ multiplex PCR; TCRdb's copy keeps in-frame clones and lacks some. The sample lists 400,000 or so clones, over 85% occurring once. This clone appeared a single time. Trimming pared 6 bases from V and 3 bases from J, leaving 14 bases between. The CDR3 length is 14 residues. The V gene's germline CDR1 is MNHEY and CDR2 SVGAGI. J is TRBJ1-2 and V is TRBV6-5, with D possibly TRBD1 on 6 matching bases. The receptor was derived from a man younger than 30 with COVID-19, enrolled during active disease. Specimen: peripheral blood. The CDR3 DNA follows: TGTGCCAGCAGGAACAGGGAGAAGGACTATGGCTACACCTTC. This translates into CASRNREKDYGYTF.